The 30 T cell receptor beta chains below were found in one sample sequenced in a study of T cell repertoires in cytomegalovirus infection. TCRdb analysed the reads with MiXCR anew, one entry per CDR3 protein. Of some 600,000 distinct CDR3 sequences in the sample, approximately 24% were seen once. Source material: CD8+ T cells from PBMCs. Every receptor here comes from a human donor in good health (CMV status not recorded). Some clones in this sample may be carry-over from other donors' samples.

Turning to this clonotype: It may be a read error: a sequence one base away is much more abundant. The J gene is TRBJ2-1, the V gene TRBV7-4, with D possibly matching TRBD2 (6 bases). The V and J ends lost 8 bases and 7 bases respectively, with 18 bases between them. Germline V gene lookup returns CDR1 SGHVT and CDR2 SQSDAQ. This CDR3 comprises 14 residues. The CDR3: CASYSMRGGNEQFF. The CDR3 nucleotides are TGTGCCAGCTACTCCATGCGAGGAGGGAATGAGCAGTTCTTC.

This clonotype has only one observation. The genes are TRBV28 and TRBJ2-3, with no clear D. The CDR3 is made up of 15 amino acids. Between the trimmed V and J ends, which lost 2 bases and 4 bases, there was a span of 13 bases. Germline CDR1 MDHEN, CDR2 SYDVKM. The CDR3 region is CASSLGGPGADTQYF. In DNA, the CDR3 is TGTGCCAGCAGTTTAGGCGGACCCGGCGCAGATACGCAGTATTTT.

The chain joins TRBV7-9 to TRBJ2-7, with a tentative D call TRBD2 (5 bases). CDR3 length equals 14 residues. V shed 3 bases and J shed 4 bases, with 13 bases lying between them. Germline V CDR1 and CDR2: SEHNR, FQNEAQ (reference sequence). The DNA for the CDR3 is TGTGCCAGCAGCTTCCAGCAGCGGCAGTACGAGCAGTACTTC. It specifies CASSFQQRQYEQYF.

The gene calls are TRBV19 and TRBJ2-6; no clear D. Germline CDR1 LNHDA, CDR2 SQIVND (reference sequence). V was pared by 2 bases and J by 0 bases, with 11 bases between. The CDR3 contains 17 residues. The CDR3 reads CASSISHTSSGANVLTF. The CDR3 nucleotides are TGTGCCAGTAGTATAAGTCACACAAGCTCTGGGGCCAACGTCCTGACTTTC.

Only a few counts were recorded for this clonotype. The chain is built from TRBV5-1 and TRBJ2-1; D gene ambiguous. The CDR3 runs to 15 residues. Germline V gives CDR1 SGHRS, CDR2 YFSETQ. V lost 0 bases and J 6 bases, leaving 13 bases between the germline ends. The CDR3 coding sequence is TGCGCCAGCAGCTTGGGGAGCGATTCCGTCAATGAGCAGTTCTTC. Residues: CASSLGSDSVNEQFF.

CDR3 sequence reads: CASVEGRETQYF. Here the CDR3 DNA reads TGTGCCTCGGTTGAGGGTCGGGAGACCCAGTACTTC. The chain recombines TRBV7-9 with TRBJ2-5; tentative D call: TRBD2 (5 bases). Germline V lookup: CDR1 SEHNR, CDR2 FQNEAQ (reference sequence). The V end lost 11 bases, the J end lost 5 bases, and 15 bases lay between the germline ends. This CDR3 contains 12 residues.

This clonotype appeared many times. The CDR3 sequence is CASRLAGDSDTQYF. CDR3 DNA sequence: TGTGCCAGCCGACTAGCGGGAGACTCAGATACGCAGTATTTT. The genes are TRBV19 and TRBJ2-3; 12 nucleotides align to TRBD2. J was trimmed by 4 bases and V by 9 bases; bases with no gene match: 5. The length of the CDR3 is 14 residues. CDR1 is LNHDA and CDR2 is SQIVND in the germline V gene (reference sequence).

This clonotype appeared many times. V gene TRBV7-8 combines with J gene TRBJ2-1; D not certain. Germline CDR1 reads SGHVS; CDR2 reads FQNEAQ. The CDR3 spans 19 residues. V was shortened by 1 base and J by 3 bases, with 22 bases between the two germline ends. The CDR3 nucleotides read TGTGCCAGCAGCTTAGATGGGTGGGCTGGGGAACCCTTCTACAATGAGCAGTTCTTC. Its protein product is CASSLDGWAGEPFYNEQFF.

This clonotype was counted ten times or more. The CDR3 bases are TGTGCCAGCAGTTTAACAGGGCACGGGGCCGGGGAGCTGTTTTTT. It codes for CASSLTGHGAGELFF. This chain links TRBV28 with TRBJ2-2, with a weak D call TRBD1 (6 bases). Per germline, CDR1 MDHEN and CDR2 SYDVKM. The length of the CDR3 is 15 residues. Trimming took 2 bases from V and 6 from J, leaving 13 bases between them.

This clonotype was seen ten or more times. CDR3: CASSLAGPGYTF. The CDR3 nucleotides read TGTGCCAGCAGCTTAGCAGGGCCCGGCTACACCTTC. V gene TRBV7-2 combines with J gene TRBJ1-2; D ambiguous. The length of the CDR3 is 12 residues. From germline, CDR1 is SGHTA and CDR2 FQGNSA. V was clipped by 0 bases and J by 8 bases, with 7 bases between them.

The chain joins TRBV2 to TRBJ2-1, with no clear D. Germline V gene lookup returns CDR1 SNHLY and CDR2 FYNNEI. V dropped 4 bases and J dropped 2 bases, with 12 bases sitting between them. CDR3 size: 15 residues. CDR3 residues: CASSGPPAPYNEQFF. CDR3 sequence (DNA): TGTGCCAGCAGTGGCCCCCCAGCTCCCTACAATGAGCAGTTCTTC.

This clonotype was counted only a few times. The chain is built from TRBV18 and TRBJ2-3; 8 nucleotides match TRBD1. Germline loops: CDR1 KGHSH, CDR2 LQKENI. The CDR3 spans 15 residues. V was clipped by 6 bases and J by 4 bases; unmatched bases: 9. CDR3 amino acids: CASSPGQGRADTQYF. The CDR3 nucleotides read TGTGCCAGCTCTCCAGGACAGGGCCGAGCAGATACGCAGTATTTT.

This clonotype was detected only a few times. The gene calls are TRBV13 and TRBJ2-4; 7 bases match TRBD1. CDR3 length: 15 residues. V was clipped by 5 bases and J by 1 base; unmatched bases: 5. Germline loops: CDR1 PRHDT, CDR2 FYEKMQ (reference sequence). The CDR3 is CASSVTGEAKNIQYF. CDR3 nucleotide sequence: TGTGCCAGCAGCGTCACAGGGGAGGCCAAAAACATTCAGTACTTC.

A remark on this clonotype: A read error may explain this, as a much larger clone is one base away. J is TRBJ2-1 and V is TRBV7-2, with D possibly being TRBD1 or TRBD2 (5 bases each). This CDR3 has 14 amino acids. Looked up from germline, CDR1 is SGHTA and CDR2 is FQGNSA. CDR3 sequence: CVSSLRLGGGEQFF. As DNA, the CDR3 is TGTGTCAGCAGCTTAAGACTTGGGGGTGGCGAGCAGTTCTTC.

This clonotype was detected a few times. V gene TRBV7-6 combines with J gene TRBJ2-2, with 12 bases matching TRBD1. J lost 3 bases, V lost 4 bases, and 6 bases had no gene match. The germline V gene encodes CDR1 SGHVS and CDR2 FNYEAQ. CDR3 length equals 17 residues. DNA for the CDR3: TGTGCCAGCAGCTGGGGACAGGGGGCGAGGGACACCGGGGAGCTGTTTTTT. It codes for CASSWGQGARDTGELFF.

This clonotype was found many times. The chain is built from TRBV5-5 and TRBJ1-4, with D perhaps TRBD1 (6 bases). Germline-derived CDR1 and CDR2 are SGHKS and YYEKEE (reference sequence). CDR3 length: 15 residues. Trimming took off 0 bases at V and 8 bases at J, with 14 bases between the two ends. This CDR3 is CASSLAGQMGEKLFF. The CDR3, as DNA: TGTGCCAGCAGCTTGGCCGGACAGATGGGCGAAAAACTGTTTTTT.

This chain joins TRBV28 and TRBJ2-4; 7 nucleotides align to TRBD1. The CDR3 extends over 22 amino acids. From germline, CDR1 is MDHEN and CDR2 SYDVKM. Trimming took 2 bases from V and 0 from J; bases not matched to a gene: 22. The CDR3 is CASSLEAVYSEDRVLAKNIQYF. The CDR3 region has the DNA TGTGCCAGCAGTTTAGAGGCCGTTTATTCGGAAGACAGGGTGCTAGCCAAAAACATTCAGTACTTC.

The rearrangement uses TRBV9 and TRBJ1-2; D call uncertain. The CDR3 has 12 residues. Germline lookup yields CDR1 SGDLS and CDR2 YYNGEE. Trimming removed 7 bases from V and 6 bases from J, with 13 bases in between. This chain's CDR3 is CASSPRADGYTF. CDR3 nucleotides: TGTGCCAGCTCCCCAAGGGCGGATGGCTACACCTTC.

This clonotype was detected only a few times. The gene calls are TRBV14 and TRBJ2-1; 8 nucleotides agree with TRBD2. The CDR3 runs to 15 residues. J gave up 10 bases and V 1 base, and 9 bases lay outside the gene matches. Germline CDR1 SGHDN, CDR2 FVKESK. CDR3 residues: CASSQGRGARREQFF. The CDR3 nucleotides are TGTGCCAGCAGCCAAGGGCGGGGGGCTCGGAGGGAGCAGTTCTTC.

The chain employs TRBV7-8 and TRBJ2-7; no clear D. The germline V gene has CDR1 SGHVS and CDR2 FQNEAQ. Trimming removed 7 bases at V and 7 bases at J, with 17 bases between. CDR3 length equals 13 residues. The CDR3 nucleotides read TGTGCCAGCACCCAAGAGGCAGACTGGGAGCAGTACGTC. Protein sequence: CASTQEADWEQYV.

The chain couples TRBV4-3 to TRBJ2-3, with D unclear. Per germline, CDR1 LGHNA and CDR2 YSLEER. The CDR3 is 15 amino acids. Trimming left V 0 bases short and J 4 bases short, with 11 bases between. CDR3 DNA sequence: TGCGCCAGCAGCCAAGAAAGGGAATGGGCAGATACGCAGTATTTT. It yields the protein CASSQEREWADTQYF.

This clonotype was seen a few times. The chain has TRBV7-9 and TRBJ2-7; TRBD1 aligns across 7 bases. V gave up 5 bases and J gave up 2 bases; unmatched junction bases: 6. Germline V CDR1 and CDR2: SEHNR, FQNEAQ (reference sequence). This CDR3 is 14 amino acids long. For the CDR3, the DNA is TGTGCCAGCAGCCCACCCGGGACAGCCTACGAGCAGTACTTC. This codes for CASSPPGTAYEQYF.

V usage is TRBV20-1 and J usage is TRBJ2-1, with TRBD1 identical over 11 bases. CDR1 and CDR2 from the germline V gene are DFQATT and SNEGSKA (reference sequence). Losses at the gene ends were 0 bases for V and 7 bases for J; bases not matched to a gene: 11. CDR3 length: 17 amino acids. The CDR3 is CSARDGTGGQRTNEQFF. Here the CDR3 DNA reads TGCAGTGCTAGAGATGGGACAGGGGGTCAGAGAACGAATGAGCAGTTCTTC.

V and J are TRBV10-3 and TRBJ2-6; D is perhaps TRBD1 or TRBD2 (5 bases each). The CDR3 sequence is 15 residues long. Trimming stripped 0 bases from V and 4 bases from J, with 7 bases between. The V gene's germline CDR1 is ENHRY and CDR2 SYGVKD. CDR3 sequence (DNA): TGTGCCATCAGTGAGTCGGGGACCGGGGCCAACGTCCTGACTTTC. Translating gives CAISESGTGANVLTF.

The J gene is TRBJ1-2, the V gene TRBV6-5; D not certain. Per germline, CDR1 MNHEY and CDR2 SVGAGI. V gave up 2 bases and J gave up 5 bases, with 12 bases separating them. The CDR3 is made up of 14 amino acids. Written as DNA, the CDR3 is TGTGCCAGCAGTTACGGCGGTTTTGAGTATGGCTACACCTTC. Translating gives CASSYGGFEYGYTF.

This clonotype was seen more than once but under ten times. V is TRBV4-2 and J is TRBJ1-3, with D perhaps matching TRBD1 (5 bases). This CDR3 comprises 16 residues. The V end was cut by 0 bases, the J end by 0 bases, with 9 bases between. Looked up from germline, CDR1 is LGHNA and CDR2 is YNFKEQ. CDR3 nucleotide sequence: TGTGCCAGCAGCCAAGATCGTACAGGCTCTGGAAACACCATATATTTT. Amino acids: CASSQDRTGSGNTIYF.

This sequence joins TRBV9 and TRBJ2-3; the match to TRBD2 covers 8 bases. V shed 0 bases, J shed 3 bases, and the junction held 3 bases outside the gene matches. The CDR3 runs to 15 residues. Germline loops: CDR1 SGDLS, CDR2 YYNGEE. CDR3 loop: CASSVGGGQTDTQYF. In nucleotides, the CDR3 is TGTGCCAGCAGCGTAGGCGGGGGGCAAACAGATACGCAGTATTTT.

This clonotype was seen a single time. The chain recombines TRBV28 with TRBJ2-7, with 9 nucleotides matching TRBD1. The germline gives CDR1 MDHEN, CDR2 SYDVKM. This CDR3 is 17 amino acids long. The ends lost 5 bases at V and 3 bases at J; junction bases unmatched: 14. The DNA of the CDR3 is TGTGCCAGCAGTCACACAGGGGGCTTCCCCATCTACTACGAGCAGTACGTC. Translated: CASSHTGGFPIYYEQYV.

This clonotype was counted between two and nine times. This chain connects TRBV6-5 to TRBJ1-2; D is ambiguous. The CDR3 is 11 amino acids. Germline V gene lookup returns CDR1 MNHEY and CDR2 SVGAGI. Deletions cut 2 bases from V and 10 bases from J, with 8 bases between. CDR3 in DNA: TGTGCCAGCAGTTACGGACGGAACTACACCTTC. Translation: CASSYGRNYTF.

This clonotype turned up a few times. V and J are TRBV7-6 and TRBJ2-1; no clear D. Trimming cost V 2 bases and J 2 bases, with 22 bases left between them. CDR3 length: 19 amino acids. CDR1 is SGHVS, CDR2 FNYEAQ, per germline. The CDR3 nucleotides are TGTGCCAGCAGCTTACCGGACCAACACAGAGACTTAGCCTACAATGAGCAGTTCTTC. This encodes CASSLPDQHRDLAYNEQFF.